The 5 T cell receptor beta chains given below trace back to one sample, sequenced in a study of tumor-infiltrating lymphocytes in primary liver carcinoma. A constant-region primer primed TCR beta cDNA synthesis from about 550 ng of total RNA. Three nested multiplex PCR rounds, a slightly modified ARM-PCR method, built the TCR beta libraries. It was with TRBV1-TRBV30 forward primers and a C-beta reverse primer that the first two PCR rounds were run, at around 10 cycles each. TCRdb passed the multiplex PCR reads through MiXCR, listing each CDR3 protein once. The sample lists 150,000 to 200,000 distinct CDR3 sequences, around 81% seen once, with about a sixth in the top ten. Co-extraction yielded RNA and DNA from around 20-30 mg of unsorted bulk tissue. Sequencing was performed on tumor tissue from primary liver carcinoma. The receptors originated from a man in his forties or fifties with primary liver carcinoma and hepatitis B virus infection.

This clonotype was observed a single time. The CDR3 end shows no conserved phenylalanine or tryptophan, and so a read error is likely. The rearrangement uses TRBV6-1 and TRBJ2-6; maybe TRBD2 (6 bases). The CDR3 totals 14 residues. The V end lost 11 bases, the J end lost 4 bases, and 15 bases lay between the germline ends. Germline V lookup: CDR1 MNHNS, CDR2 SASEGT. As DNA, the CDR3 is TGTGCCTGCACGGCGGGGATGGGGGCCAACGTCCTGACTATC. Its translation is CACTAGMGANVLTI.

By its share, this clonotype is medium-sized (0.01 to 0.1%). This sequence joins TRBV29-1 and TRBJ2-7; 7 bases align to TRBD1. The CDR3 consists of 14 residues. V gave up 6 bases and J gave up 0 bases; unmatched junction bases: 8. Looked up from germline, CDR1 is SQVTM and CDR2 is ANQGSEA. The chain's CDR3 is CSVALWDSSYEQYF. CDR3 nucleotides: TGCAGCGTCGCCCTTTGGGACAGCTCCTACGAGCAGTACTTC.

Concerning this clonotype itself: No conserved phenylalanine or tryptophan ends this CDR3, so it is likely a read error. This chain connects TRBV11-2 to TRBJ1-5; the D gene is possibly TRBD1 (5 bases). Germline assignment: CDR1 SGHAT and CDR2 FQNNGV. V shed 0 bases and J shed 1 base, with 13 bases lying between them. This CDR3 is built from 17 residues. The DNA of the CDR3 is TGTGCCAGCAGCTTAGAAGGGGTAAGAGGGAGCAATCAGCCCCAGCATCTT. This codes for CASSLEGVRGSNQPQHL.

As regards this clonotype: One junction end does not reproduce the germline sequence, and a read error may be involved. This chain links TRBV4-1 with TRBJ2-5; the D gene is possibly TRBD2 (5 bases). The CDR3 is 16 residues long. Germline assignment: CDR1 MGHRA and CDR2 YSYEKL. The CDR3 is CASSQDWGAHQETRYF. The DNA for the CDR3 is TGTGCCAGTAGCCAAGATTGGGGAGCTCACCAAGAGACCCGGTACTTC.

To note about this clonotype: This CDR3 is missing its conserved last phenylalanine or tryptophan, likely due to a read error. The DNA is omitted, as the CDR3 cannot be located on it reliably, and the CDR3 follows TCRdb's listing. This rearrangement joins TRBV4-3 to TRBJ1-2; TRBD1 is the table's D call, not checked against the DNA. The V gene's germline CDR1 is LGHNA and CDR2 YSLEER. The CDR3 length is 16 residues, termini included. The CDR3 loop reads CTSSQAGAGRNYGHTC.